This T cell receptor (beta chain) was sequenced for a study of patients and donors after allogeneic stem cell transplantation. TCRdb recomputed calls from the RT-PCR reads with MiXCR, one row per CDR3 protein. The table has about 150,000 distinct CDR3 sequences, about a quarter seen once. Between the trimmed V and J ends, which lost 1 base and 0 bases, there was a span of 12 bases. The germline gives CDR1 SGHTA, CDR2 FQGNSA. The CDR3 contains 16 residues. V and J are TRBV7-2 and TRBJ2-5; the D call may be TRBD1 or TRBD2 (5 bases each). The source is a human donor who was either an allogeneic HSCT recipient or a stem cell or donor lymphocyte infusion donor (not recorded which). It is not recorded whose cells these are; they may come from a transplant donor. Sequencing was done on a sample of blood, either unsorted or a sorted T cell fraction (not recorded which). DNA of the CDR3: TGTGCCAGCAGCTTAGGCGCCGGGACGTACCAAGAGACCCAGTACTTC. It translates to CASSLGAGTYQETQYF.